The T cell receptor (beta chain) described here comes from a study of blood T cell repertoires in COVID-19. Study information: Donors in the United States, Italy and Spain gave samples during acute or convalescent COVID-19. PBMCs, B-cell-depleted T cells, or T cells were the source of the cDNA or gDNA that made up the material.

V lost 1 base, J lost 0 bases, and 0 bases stayed unmatched. In germline, CDR1 is SGHVS, CDR2 FQNEAQ. The CDR3 covers 15 residues. This clone was observed many times. Authors' analysis steps: The assay estimated nucleated cells by amplifying reference gene primers. Measured with immunoSEQ multiplex PCR; TCRdb has only the in-frame clones, and not every one. That table supplies the V and J calls and clone size; D and trimming were determined from the DNA. The sample lists about 180,000 clones, approximately 85% occurring once. The chain links TRBV7-8 to TRBJ2-7; 10 nucleotides line up with TRBD2. The sequenced sample was peripheral blood. The TCR sequence derives from a human donor with active or convalescent COVID-19. The donor label of this sample is uncertain. This CDR3 is CASSLVAGGSYEQYF. In DNA, the CDR3 is TGTGCCAGCAGCTTAGTAGCGGGAGGCTCCTACGAGCAGTACTTC.